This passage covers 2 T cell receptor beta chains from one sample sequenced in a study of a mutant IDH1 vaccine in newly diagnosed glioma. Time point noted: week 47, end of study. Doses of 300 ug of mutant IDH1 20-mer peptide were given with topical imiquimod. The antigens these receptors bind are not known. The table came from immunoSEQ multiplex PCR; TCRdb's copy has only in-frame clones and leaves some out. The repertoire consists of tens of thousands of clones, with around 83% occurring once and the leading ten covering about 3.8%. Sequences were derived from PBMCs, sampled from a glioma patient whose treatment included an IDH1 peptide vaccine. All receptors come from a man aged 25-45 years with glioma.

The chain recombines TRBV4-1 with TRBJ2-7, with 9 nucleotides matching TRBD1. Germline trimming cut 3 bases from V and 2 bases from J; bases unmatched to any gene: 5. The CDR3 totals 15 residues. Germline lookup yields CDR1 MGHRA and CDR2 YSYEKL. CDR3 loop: CASSQIGTGTYEQYF. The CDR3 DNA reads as TGCGCCAGCAGCCAGATTGGGACAGGGACCTACGAGCAGTACTTC.

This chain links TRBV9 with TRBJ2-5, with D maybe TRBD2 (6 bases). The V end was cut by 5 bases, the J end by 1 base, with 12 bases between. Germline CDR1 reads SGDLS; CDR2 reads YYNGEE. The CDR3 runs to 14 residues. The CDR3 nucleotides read TGTGCCAGCAGTAGAACGGGGGTCCAAGAGACCCAGTACTTC. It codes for CASSRTGVQETQYF.